A selection of T cell receptor beta chains follows, all from one sample in a study of blood T cell repertoires in COVID-19. Here immunoSEQ multiplex PCR was the method, and the copy in TCRdb shows in-frame clones only, minus some. The sample holds just over 300,000 clones, 87% seen once. The sequenced sample consisted of PBMCs or T cells enriched from blood (not recorded which). These receptors all come from a woman younger than 35 who had recovered from COVID-19. CDR3s leave out the opening cysteine and the closing phenylalanine or tryptophan. Clone sizes are given selectively: once, few, many, or a class where the clone is expanded.

>TRBV7-3|TRBJ1-2|11|.
ASSFSTGDGYT
>TRBV11-2|TRBJ1-1|14|.
ASSLVGGSMNTEAF
>TRBV7-2|TRBJ1-6|11|once
ASSSTGDSPLH
>TRBV5-5|TRBJ1-2|11|.
ASGAGLSYGYT
>TRBV19|TRBJ1-2|11|.
ASSIRAGHGYT
>TRBV24-1|TRBJ2-1|11|.
ATSKDSYNEQF
>TRBV15|TRBJ2-1|15|once
ATSREVSVLSYNEQF
>TRBV19|TRBJ1-5|13|.
ASSPGGGYNQPQH
>TRBV6-2/TRBV6-3|TRBJ2-1|13|once
ASSTTLTHYNEQF
>TRBV19|TRBJ2-5|11|.
ASSMDSQETQY
>TRBV28|TRBJ1-1|11|.
ASSLGHNAEAF
>TRBV20-1|TRBJ1-3|12|.
SASRGSSGNTIY
>TRBV27|TRBJ1-6|14|.
ASSSDPGQRNSPLH
>TRBV6-1|TRBJ2-1|13|.
ASSEGTSGSNEQF
>TRBV5-1|TRBJ2-1|13|.
ASSLGQGPYNEQF
>TRBV5-6|TRBJ1-2|11|.
ASSFGGLGGYT
>TRBV7-8|TRBJ2-7|13|.
ASSLEASGSYEQY
>TRBV2|TRBJ1-3|13|few
ASSEGQNSGNTIY
>TRBV5-1|TRBJ1-4|14|.
ASSLAGVGVDEKLF
>TRBV5-6|TRBJ1-3|12|.
ASRIGQGGNTIY
>TRBV9|TRBJ1-5|11|few
AILPGLNQPQH
>TRBV3-1/TRBV3-2|TRBJ1-2|10|once
ASSLQGYGYT
>TRBV2|TRBJ1-2|14|few
ASSVNRDRGPGGYT
>TRBV19|TRBJ1-4|12|many
ASRPQGGNEKLF
>TRBV5-6|TRBJ1-3|14|.
ASSLQVSVWGNTIY
>TRBV4-3|TRBJ2-3|15|.
ASSQDLGGQSTDTQY
>TRBV11-3|TRBJ1-3|12|.
ASSSGGSGNTIY
>TRBV21-1|TRBJ2-7|12|.
ASSKGVWHYEQY
>TRBV3-1/TRBV3-2|TRBJ1-1|14|.
ASSQAGERADLRAF
>TRBV9|TRBJ2-1|13|.
ASSVSGGRLNEQF
>TRBV2|TRBJ2-5|9|.
ASSATGTQY
>TRBV27|TRBJ1-6|13|.
ASRYLLGDNSPLH
>TRBV20-1|TRBJ1-5|13|.
SASRAGVRNQPQH
>TRBV7-8|TRBJ2-1|15|.
ASSPNPGLSSYNEQF
>TRBV5-6|TRBJ1-1|9|.
ASSLGTEAF
>TRBV2|TRBJ2-1|14|few
ASSDESGGLYNEQF
>TRBV3-1/TRBV3-2|TRBJ1-1|20|.
ASSQGDGQGAPKTEMNTEAF
>TRBV30|TRBJ2-7|9|few
AWSPGREQY
>TRBV6-5|TRBJ1-3|13|.
ASSGRENSGNTIY
>TRBV11-1|TRBJ2-3|13|.
ASSTSGWNTDTQY
>TRBV5-6|TRBJ1-2|12|.
ASSLWEGYYGYT
>TRBV30|TRBJ1-4|10|.
AWTPNSEKLF
>TRBV9|TRBJ1-3|18|.
ASSVDFSVVPNFSGNTIY